What follows is one T cell receptor (beta chain) and its context. This clonotype was seen repeatedly, ten times or more. No antigen is known for it. Nothing much larger sits one base from this clone, and base qualities are not available. This sample is drawn from a study of spatial heterogeneity in lung cancer (dated by TCRdb to the late 2010s). Broadly, across the study: Beta-chain transcripts were consistently detected in greater numbers than alpha-chain transcripts, which likely reflected higher beta-chain transcript abundance. At surgery, both alpha and beta chains were TCR-sequenced in more than 200 tumor regions, fewer than 65 matched nontumor lung samples and a few dozen PBMC samples. Nonsynonymous mutation counts, determined by whole-exome sequencing of tumor tissue, were related to TCR repertoire features. In the raw uncorrected reads, each unique combination of TCR and UMI appeared more than ten times on average. A strong correlation was found between TCR transcript counts in tumor regions and a T cell transcriptional module score from matched bulk RNA-seq. The study quantitatively compared TCR alpha and beta repertoires across multiple tumor regions, matched nontumor lung and blood in non-small cell lung cancer. Points the paper makes about the study in general: The number of expanded intratumoral alpha and beta TCRs correlated with the tumor nonsynonymous mutation count. TCR-seq coverage of tumor T cells was estimated at only approximately 7% for alpha chains and about 14% for beta chains. Counts of ubiquitous and regional expanded TCRs correlated with counts of ubiquitous and regional nonsynonymous mutations, respectively. Additional single-cell paired TCR alpha and beta sequencing was considered necessary to confirm, at a functional level, the hypothesis that regional TCRs recognize regional mutations.

Libraries were constructed by 5' RACE. The listed sequencing device is NextSeq 500. The TCR library protocol attached a unique molecular identifier to each TCR cDNA molecule to allow correction of PCR and sequencing errors. On the authors' methods: TCR identification, UMI-based error correction and CDR3 extraction were performed with Decombinator tools. TCRs above a frequency of 2 per 1,000, corresponding to the top 1% of the tumor frequency distribution, were defined as expanded. Expanded tumor TCRs statistically deemed absent (corrected P<0.05) from at least one tumor region were classed as regional, and all other expanded tumor TCRs were classed as ubiquitous. Renyi diversity was calculated using the R vegan package after each repertoire was subsampled 100 times to 5,000 TCRs. CDR3 similarity networks were built from amino acid triplet string-kernel similarity, with CDR3s being connected when pairwise similarity was above 0.82. Starting from the raw public reads, TCRdb applied fastp trimming at Q25, assembled clones with MiXCR and retained in-frame beta chains. Each CDR3 protein gets just one entry, which takes the most common genes and DNA from the rows behind it. It is TCRdb's table, rather than the study itself, that gives the V and J calls and clone size. Across this sample there are about 18,000 distinct CDR3 sequences, with approximately 6.5% seen only once. In total, the top ten clones hold around 20% of the sample.

At the junction V is shortened by 1 base and J by 7 bases, with 16 bases in between. Counted from cysteine to phenylalanine, this CDR3 has 15 amino acids. Of all the DNA, just the CDR3 is kept, 45 bases in frame from base 1. Reading the germline V gene (reference sequence) gives CDR1 DFQATT and CDR2 SNEGSKA. What the time point label conveys for this sample: sample taken at primary tumor resection. Samples were obtained from around 72 patients with early-stage, untreated non-small cell lung cancer from the lung TRACERx cohort. Without any cell sorting, TCR sequencing was performed on whole RNA extracted either from tumor and nontumor lung tissue or from cryopreserved PBMC samples. Only patients for whom sufficient RNA was available from at least two tumor regions were selected for TCR sequencing. Before being selected, tumor and adjacent nontumor lung specimens were reviewed by a lung pathologist.

The material sequenced was lung tumor tissue, taken at surgery. Here the chain combines TRBV20-1 and TRBJ2-2; TRBD1 is perhaps the D gene, given 6 matching bases. The sequence was obtained from a female donor with early-stage non-small cell lung cancer. The base sequence is TGCAGTGCTAGAGCTCAGGGGCGAGGTGACGGGGAGCTGTTTTTT. Translated, it gives CSARAQGRGDGELFF.